This T cell receptor (beta chain) was recorded in a study of cytomegalovirus exposure and HLA in healthy donors. Points from the study as a whole: Presence/absence analysis assumed near-uniform sequencing depth across donors.

Note on this clone: Its specificity is not known.

The V end lost 8 bases, the J end lost 7 bases, and 20 bases lay between the germline ends. The germline CDR1 and CDR2 sequences are MGHDK and SYGVNS. CDR3 length: 14 amino acids. A multiplex PCR was run with 60 Vbeta primers and 13 Jbeta primers. Data came from immunoSEQ multiplex PCR; TCRdb stores just in-frame clones and leaves some out. Of approximately 170,000 clones listed, 81% are singletons. All donors participated as healthy donors of bone marrow. The sequencing input was PBMCs. The chain combines TRBV25-1 with TRBJ1-1, with D hard to call. The sequence was collected from a man aged 45-65 years in good health and CMV-seropositive. CDR3 nucleotide sequence: TGTGCCAGCTTCCGACTGTCCCAGAGAGGTGAAGCTTTCTTT. Translating gives CASFRLSQRGEAFF.